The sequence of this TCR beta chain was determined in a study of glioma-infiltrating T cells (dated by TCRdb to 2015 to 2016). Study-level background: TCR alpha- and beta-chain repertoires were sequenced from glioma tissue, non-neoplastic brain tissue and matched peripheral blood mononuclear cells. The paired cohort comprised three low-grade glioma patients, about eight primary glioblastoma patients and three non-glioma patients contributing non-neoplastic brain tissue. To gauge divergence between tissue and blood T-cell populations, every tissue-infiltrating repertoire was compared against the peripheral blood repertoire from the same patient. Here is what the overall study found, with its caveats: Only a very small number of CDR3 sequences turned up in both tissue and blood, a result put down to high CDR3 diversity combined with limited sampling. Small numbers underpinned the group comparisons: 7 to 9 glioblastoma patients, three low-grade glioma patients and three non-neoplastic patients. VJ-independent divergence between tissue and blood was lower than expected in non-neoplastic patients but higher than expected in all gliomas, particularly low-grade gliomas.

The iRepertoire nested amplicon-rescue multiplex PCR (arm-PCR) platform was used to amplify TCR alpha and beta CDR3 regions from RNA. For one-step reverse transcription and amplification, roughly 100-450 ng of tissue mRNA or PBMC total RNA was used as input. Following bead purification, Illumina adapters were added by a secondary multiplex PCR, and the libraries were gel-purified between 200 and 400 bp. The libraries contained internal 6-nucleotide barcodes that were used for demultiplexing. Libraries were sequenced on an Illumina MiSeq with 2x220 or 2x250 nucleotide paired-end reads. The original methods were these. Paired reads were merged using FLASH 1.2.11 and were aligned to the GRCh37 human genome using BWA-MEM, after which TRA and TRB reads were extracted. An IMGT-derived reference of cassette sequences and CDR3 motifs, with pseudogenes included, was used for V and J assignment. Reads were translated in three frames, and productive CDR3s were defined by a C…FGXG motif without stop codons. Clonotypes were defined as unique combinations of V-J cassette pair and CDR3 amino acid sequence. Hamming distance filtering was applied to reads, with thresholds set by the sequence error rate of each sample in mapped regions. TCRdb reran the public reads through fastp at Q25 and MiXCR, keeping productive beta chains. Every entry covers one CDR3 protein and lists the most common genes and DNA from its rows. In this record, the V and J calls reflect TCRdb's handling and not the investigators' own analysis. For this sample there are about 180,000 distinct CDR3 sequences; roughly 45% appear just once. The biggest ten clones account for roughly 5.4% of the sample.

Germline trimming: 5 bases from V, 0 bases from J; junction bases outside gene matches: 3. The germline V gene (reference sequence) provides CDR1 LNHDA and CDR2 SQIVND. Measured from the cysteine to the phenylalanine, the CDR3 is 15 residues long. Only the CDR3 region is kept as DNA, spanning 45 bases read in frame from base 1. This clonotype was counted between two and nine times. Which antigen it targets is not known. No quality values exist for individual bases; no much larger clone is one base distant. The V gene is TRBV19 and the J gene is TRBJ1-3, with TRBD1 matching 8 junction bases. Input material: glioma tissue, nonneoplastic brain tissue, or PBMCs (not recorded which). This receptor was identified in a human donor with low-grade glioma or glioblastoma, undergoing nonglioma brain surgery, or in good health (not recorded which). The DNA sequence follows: TGTGCCAGTAGTTTTACAGGGGGCTCTGGAAACACCATATATTTT. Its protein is CASSFTGGSGNTIYF.